The clone carrying this TCR beta chain showed up just once. What it recognizes is unknown. The germline gives CDR1 SGHTA, CDR2 FQGNSA. V lost 5 bases and J lost 7; bases outside the gene matches: 4. This CDR3 is built from 13 residues. These data originate in a study of T-cell memory formation after mild COVID-19. Constant-segment primers were used for 5'RACE, and the resulting TCR alpha and TCR beta cDNA libraries carried sample barcodes and UMIs. TCRdb fed the 5' RACE reads into MiXCR, producing one record per CDR3 protein. In the table there are hundreds of thousands of distinct CDR3 sequences, approximately 14% of which are singletons. Study results and caveats: CD4+ contracting clones were found mainly in CM and EM, and CD8+ ones in EMRA. The study found balanced CD4/CD8 in clones contracting day 15 to 85 and a CD4+ lean in later expanders.

The specimen sequenced was PBMCs or a T cell subset sorted from them (not recorded which). The J gene is TRBJ1-3, the V gene TRBV7-2, with 8 bases aligning to TRBD1. The source of this sequence is a man younger than 35 who had mild COVID-19 (a few samples of this study predate the infection). Cell type and time point are not known. The CDR3 DNA follows: TGTGCCAGCAGCAGGACAGGGCCCAACACCATATATTTT. Amino acids: CASSRTGPNTIYF.